This record looks at one TCR beta chain sequence and its context. Its antigen is still unknown. Different DNA sequences within this sample yield the same CDR3. The data originate from a study of cytomegalovirus exposure and HLA in healthy donors. Looking at the study overall: In terms of ancestry, the Caucasian-associated cluster contained roughly 81% of the roughly 400 genotyped donors. Study observations and caveats: Most CMV-associated TCR beta chains appeared HLA-restricted in a later analysis.

PCR primers comprised 60 Vbeta and 13 Jbeta primers. The assay was immunoSEQ multiplex PCR, and TCRdb's table has in-frame clones only and misses some. This table has about 240,000 clones, approximately 82% appearing once. The germline V gene encodes CDR1 SEHNR and CDR2 FQNEAQ (reference sequence). CDR3 length: 13 amino acids. V lost 2 bases and J 2 bases, leaving 6 bases between the germline ends. The sequence was collected from a woman aged 55-70 years in good health and CMV-seropositive. Sequenced material: PBMCs. The J gene is TRBJ2-5, the V gene TRBV7-9, with D unclear. The CDR3 DNA reads as TGTGCCAGCAGCTTATCCGGGCAAGAGACCCAGTACTTC. It is translated as CASSLSGQETQYF.